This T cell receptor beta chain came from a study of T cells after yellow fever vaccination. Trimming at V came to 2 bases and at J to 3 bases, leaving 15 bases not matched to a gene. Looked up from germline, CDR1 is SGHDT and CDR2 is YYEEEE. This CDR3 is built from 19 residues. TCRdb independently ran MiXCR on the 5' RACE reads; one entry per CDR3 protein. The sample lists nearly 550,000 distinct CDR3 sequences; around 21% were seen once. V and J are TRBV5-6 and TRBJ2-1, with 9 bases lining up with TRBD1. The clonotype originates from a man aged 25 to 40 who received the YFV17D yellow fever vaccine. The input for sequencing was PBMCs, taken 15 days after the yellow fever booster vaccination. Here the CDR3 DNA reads TGTGCCAGCAGCTTCTCCGGGACAGGGACTCTAGTGGACTACAATGAGCAGTTCTTC. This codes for CASSFSGTGTLVDYNEQFF.